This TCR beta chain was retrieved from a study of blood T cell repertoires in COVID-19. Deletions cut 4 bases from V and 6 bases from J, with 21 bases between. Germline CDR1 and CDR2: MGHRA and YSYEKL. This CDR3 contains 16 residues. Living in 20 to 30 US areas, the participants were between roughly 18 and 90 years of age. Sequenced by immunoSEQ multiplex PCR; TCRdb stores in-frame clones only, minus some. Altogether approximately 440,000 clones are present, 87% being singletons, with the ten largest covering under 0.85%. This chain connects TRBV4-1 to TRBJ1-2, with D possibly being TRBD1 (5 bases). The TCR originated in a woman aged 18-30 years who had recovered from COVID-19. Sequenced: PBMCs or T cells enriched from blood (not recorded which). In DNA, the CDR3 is TGCGCCAGCAGCCTCGCCTCAGGGATAGGGGCCAATGGCTACACCTTC. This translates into CASSLASGIGANGYTF.